These 32 T cell receptor beta chains were sequenced from one sample in a study of T cells after yellow fever vaccination. TCRdb reanalysed the 5' RACE reads using MiXCR and keeps one entry per CDR3 protein. The table shows more than 450,000 distinct CDR3 sequences, with just over 20% occurring only once. Here the sequenced sample was PBMCs, taken around 3 weeks after the first yellow fever vaccination. Source of these receptors: a man aged 18 to 29 who received the YFV17D yellow fever vaccine.

This clonotype was seen many times. The chain recombines TRBV27 with TRBJ1-5; possible D gene TRBD1, 6 bases. V was pared by 8 bases and J by 6 bases, with 20 bases between. Per the germline V gene, CDR1 is MNHEY and CDR2 is SMNVEV (reference sequence). The CDR3 loop spans 15 amino acids. This CDR3 is CASSPLQGIGQPQHF. In nucleotides, the CDR3 is TGTGCCAGCTCCCCACTACAGGGTATTGGTCAGCCCCAGCATTTT.

This clonotype was seen only a few times. The V and J genes are TRBV4-1 and TRBJ2-3; 7 bases agree with TRBD2. The CDR3 is 17 amino acids. J was trimmed by 5 bases and V by 3 bases; bases with no gene match: 14. CDR1 and CDR2 (germline): MGHRA, YSYEKL. This CDR3 reads CASSQSGNTALGDTQYF. The CDR3 DNA reads TGCGCCAGCAGCCAGAGCGGGAACACGGCTTTAGGAGATACGCAGTATTTT.

The chain uses TRBV7-3 and TRBJ2-5, with 8 bases that match TRBD2. The CDR3 sequence is 17 residues long. J lost 5 bases, V lost 2 bases, and 13 bases had no gene match. CDR1 and CDR2 from the germline V gene are SGHTA and FQGTGA. The CDR3 here is CASSLSITAGGPETQYF. Written as DNA, the CDR3 is TGTGCCAGCAGCTTATCCATAACGGCGGGGGGCCCGGAGACCCAGTACTTC.

The rearrangement uses TRBV21-1 and TRBJ2-7; the table names TRBD2, a call not compared with the DNA. TRBV21-1 is a documented pseudogene. There are 17 residues in the CDR3. The CDR3 nucleotides read TGTGCCAGCAGCAAAGCGACTAGACTAGGACGGAGCTACGAGCAGTACTTC. Amino acid sequence: CASSKATRLGRSYEQYF.

The rearrangement uses TRBV20-1 and TRBJ2-1; TRBD2 aligns across 13 bases. The CDR3 loop spans 14 amino acids. Per the germline V gene, CDR1 is DFQATT and CDR2 is SNEGSKA (reference sequence). V dropped 5 bases and J dropped 8; count of bases not matched to a gene: 6. The CDR3 region has the DNA TGCAGTGCTCCACTAGCGGGGGGGATGGATGAGCAGTTCTTC. Amino acid sequence: CSAPLAGGMDEQFF.

Only a few counts were recorded for this clonotype. The rearrangement links TRBV20-1 to TRBJ1-2; D is unclear. Germline V gene sequence: CDR1 DFQATT, CDR2 SNEGSKA (reference sequence). Trimming left V 0 bases short and J 7 bases short, with 9 bases between. The CDR3 sequence is 12 residues long. In DNA, the CDR3 is TGCAGTGCTAGAGATACCGGGTCTGGCTACACCTTC. This sequence encodes CSARDTGSGYTF.

The chain recombines TRBV29-1 with TRBJ2-1; unclear D gene. The V end lost 5 bases, the J end lost 0 bases, and 8 bases lay between the germline ends. This CDR3 is 13 amino acids long. CDR1 and CDR2 from the germline V gene are SQVTM and ANQGSEA. Here the CDR3 DNA reads TGCAGCGTTAATCCGATCTCCTACAATGAGCAGTTCTTC. It translates to CSVNPISYNEQFF.

This clonotype was seen many times. The genes are TRBV2 and TRBJ2-5; D remains unclear. CDR1 is SNHLY and CDR2 is FYNNEI in the germline V gene. The V end was cut by 4 bases, the J end by 5 bases, with 2 bases between. The CDR3 contains 10 residues. The CDR3 loop is CASSVETQYF. As DNA, the CDR3 is TGTGCCAGCAGTGTGGAGACCCAGTACTTC.

The gene calls are TRBV7-3 and TRBJ2-3, with TRBD2 matching 12 bases. Germline lookup yields CDR1 SGHTA and CDR2 FQGTGA. The CDR3 loop spans 17 amino acids. The ends lost 5 bases at V and 0 bases at J; junction bases unmatched: 6. The CDR3 here is CASSGITSGGSTDTQYF. The CDR3 bases are TGTGCCAGCAGCGGTATAACTAGCGGGGGGAGCACAGATACGCAGTATTTT.

The rearrangement links TRBV4-3 to TRBJ2-7; maybe TRBD2 (5 bases). Trimming took 0 bases from V and 0 from J, leaving 9 bases between them. The CDR3 has 15 amino acids. Germline V gene data show CDR1 as LGHNA and CDR2 as YSLEER. The CDR3 DNA reads TGCGCCAGCAGCCAAGAGAGCGGCCGCTCCTACGAGCAGTACTTC. Translating gives CASSQESGRSYEQYF.

The chain joins TRBV4-2 to TRBJ1-3; D possibly corresponds to TRBD1 (6 bases). There are 16 residues in the CDR3. In germline, CDR1 is LGHNA, CDR2 YNFKEQ. Trimming stripped 1 base from V and 4 bases from J, with 14 bases between. The CDR3 is CASSQVGGPGGNTIYF. The CDR3 bases are TGTGCCAGCAGCCAAGTAGGGGGGCCGGGAGGAAACACCATATATTTT.

This chain connects TRBV20-1 to TRBJ2-4; D might be TRBD1 (6 bases). V lost 5 bases, J lost 13 bases, and 18 bases lay in between. Germline V gene data show CDR1 as DFQATT and CDR2 as SNEGSKA (reference sequence). The CDR3 has 12 residues. The CDR3 here is CSAGTGSVVQYF. CDR3 DNA: TGCAGTGCTGGCACAGGGTCTGTAGTACAGTACTTC.

This clonotype was counted between two and nine times. The V and J genes are TRBV4-3 and TRBJ2-2; tentative D call: TRBD1 (6 bases). Per the germline V gene, CDR1 is LGHNA and CDR2 is YSLEER. Trimming pared 0 bases from V and 2 bases from J, leaving 13 bases between. The CDR3 has 17 residues. As DNA, the CDR3 is TGCGCCAGCAGCCAAGAACGGCAGGGGATAAACACCGGGGAGCTGTTTTTT. Translating gives CASSQERQGINTGELFF.

This clonotype was seen a handful of times. This chain connects TRBV20-1 to TRBJ2-3, with D possibly matching TRBD2 (5 bases). Germline CDR1 DFQATT, CDR2 SNEGSKA (reference sequence). The V and J ends lost 0 bases and 5 bases respectively, with 15 bases between them. This CDR3 has 15 residues. The CDR3, as DNA: TGCAGTGCTAGAGATCCGGTAGCGCGTGGAGATACGCAGTATTTT. Its translation is CSARDPVARGDTQYF.

This chain connects TRBV27 to TRBJ1-5; D not resolved. Trimming left V 7 bases short and J 4 bases short, with 17 bases between. CDR3 length: 15 residues. Per germline, CDR1 MNHEY and CDR2 SMNVEV (reference sequence). The CDR3 bases are TGTGCCAGCAACCACCCACCGCCGGGGAATCAGCCCCAGCATTTT. Protein: CASNHPPPGNQPQHF.

This clonotype was seen more than once but under ten times. V usage is TRBV15 and J usage is TRBJ2-5; 10 positions agree with TRBD2. V lost 1 base to trimming and J lost 4 bases; unmatched junction nucleotides: 12. Germline lookup yields CDR1 LNHNV and CDR2 YYDKDF (reference sequence). The CDR3 covers 18 residues. CDR3 sequence reads: CATSRVRLAGGSGETQYF. CDR3 bases: TGTGCCACCAGCAGAGTGAGACTAGCGGGCGGATCAGGAGAGACCCAGTACTTC.

This chain uses TRBV11-2 with TRBJ2-5; D may be TRBD1 or TRBD2 (5 bases each). Per germline, CDR1 SGHAT and CDR2 FQNNGV. CDR3 length: 17 residues. The ends were cut back, 3 bases at V and 1 base at J, with 18 bases in the middle. The CDR3 loop reads CASSFQTRDGVQETQYF. CDR3 nucleotides: TGTGCCAGCAGCTTTCAGACCCGGGACGGAGTCCAAGAGACCCAGTACTTC.

This clonotype was counted once. This chain uses TRBV7-3 with TRBJ2-3; D might be TRBD2 (6 bases). The V gene's germline CDR1 is SGHTA and CDR2 FQGTGA. V was shortened by 2 bases and J by 5 bases, with 14 bases between the two germline ends. CDR3 length: 15 amino acids. CDR3 in amino acids: CASSLGGASGDTQYF. CDR3 bases: TGTGCCAGCAGCTTAGGCGGGGCAAGCGGAGATACGCAGTATTTT.

This clonotype has just one count. This chain joins TRBV4-1 and TRBJ2-7; no firm D call. The V end lost 3 bases, the J end lost 7 bases, and 16 bases lay between the germline ends. The CDR3 totals 14 residues. Germline V lookup: CDR1 MGHRA, CDR2 YSYEKL. The CDR3 DNA is TGCGCCAGCAGCCAGTTAAATACCGGTGGTGAGCAGTACTTC. Translated, it gives CASSQLNTGGEQYF.

In its sample, this clonotype was seen a few times. CDR3 in amino acids: CSVELARGRHF. DNA of the CDR3: TGCAGCGTTGAGCTGGCCCGGGGCCGGCATTTT. The chain has TRBV29-1 and TRBJ1-5; a possible D gene is TRBD1 (5 bases). CDR1 is SQVTM, CDR2 ANQGSEA, per germline. V lost 3 bases, J lost 15 bases, and 15 bases lay in between. This CDR3 is built from 11 residues.

There are a few counts of this clonotype. The V gene is TRBV4-3, the J gene TRBJ1-5; 8 nucleotides align to TRBD1. The CDR3 loop spans 15 amino acids. Trimming took 1 base from V and 7 from J; bases not matched to a gene: 6. Germline V CDR1 and CDR2: LGHNA, YSLEER. CDR3 sequence: CASSQGTGSKQPQHF. The CDR3 DNA sequence: TGCGCCAGCAGCCAAGGGACAGGGAGTAAACAGCCCCAGCATTTT.

V usage is TRBV30 and J usage is TRBJ2-7; no definite D call. The V gene lost 2 bases and the J gene lost 2 bases, with 10 bases spanning the gap. The CDR3 is made up of 13 amino acids. The germline gives CDR1 GTSNPN, CDR2 SVGIG (reference sequence). The chain's CDR3 is CAWSMGRTYEQYF. The CDR3 nucleotides are TGTGCCTGGAGTATGGGCCGGACCTACGAGCAGTACTTC.

Many counts were recorded for this clonotype. This chain connects TRBV12-3 or TRBV12-4 to TRBJ1-2; unclear D gene. V was cut by 0 bases and J by 4 bases, with 12 bases left in between. CDR3 length: 15 residues. CDR3 protein: CASSLALGRSYGYTF. CDR3 DNA sequence: TGTGCCAGCAGTTTAGCGCTAGGCAGGAGCTATGGCTACACCTTC.

This clonotype was observed a few times. V gene TRBV7-2 combines with J gene TRBJ2-6; maybe TRBD2 (7 bases). Trimming left V 7 bases short and J 2 bases short, with 12 bases between. Germline V gene sequence: CDR1 SGHTA, CDR2 FQGNSA. This CDR3 contains 15 residues. CDR3 nucleotides: TGTGCCAGCATCCGGGGGGCCCCTGGGGCCAACGTCCTGACTTTC. This sequence encodes CASIRGAPGANVLTF.

The chain recombines TRBV15 with TRBJ2-7; TRBD1 is a possible D gene (6 bases). The germline V gene has CDR1 LNHNV and CDR2 YYDKDF (reference sequence). V lost 0 bases, J lost 3 bases, and 12 bases lay in between. The CDR3 loop spans 15 amino acids. For the CDR3, the DNA is TGTGCCACCAGCAGAGATCCCCCGACAGGCTACGAGCAGTACTTC. Protein sequence: CATSRDPPTGYEQYF.

The genes are TRBV4-1 and TRBJ1-2; D not certain. The germline V gene has CDR1 MGHRA and CDR2 YSYEKL. The CDR3 has 14 amino acids. Deletions cut 5 bases from V and 4 bases from J, with 14 bases between. The CDR3 is CASSFRWAAYGYTF. The CDR3 DNA follows: TGCGCCAGCAGCTTCCGTTGGGCAGCCTATGGCTACACCTTC.

The chain joins TRBV6-1 to TRBJ1-1; D ambiguous. V was cut by 8 bases and J by 4 bases, with 14 bases left in between. Germline V gives CDR1 MNHNS, CDR2 SASEGT. CDR3 length: 13 amino acids. CDR3 bases: TGTGCCAGCTCCCCGACGTGGGGCACTGAAGCTTTCTTT. Protein: CASSPTWGTEAFF.

The rearrangement links TRBV27 to TRBJ2-7; maybe TRBD1 (7 bases). V dropped 7 bases and J dropped 4 bases, with 20 bases sitting between them. Germline CDR1 and CDR2: MNHEY and SMNVEV (reference sequence). This CDR3 comprises 15 residues. CDR3 sequence reads: CASKGRGTDSYEQYF. The CDR3 nucleotides read TGTGCCAGCAAGGGACGGGGGACAGATTCTTACGAGCAGTACTTC.

This sequence joins TRBV11-1 and TRBJ2-3; D is possibly TRBD2 (7 bases). CDR1 is SGHAT and CDR2 is FQDESV in the germline V gene (reference sequence). This CDR3 has 19 amino acids. Trimming left V 5 bases short and J 2 bases short, with 26 bases between. In nucleotides, the CDR3 is TGTGCCAGCAGCCCGCCCCTTAATCTGCGGGGGACATACACAGATACGCAGTATTTT. This sequence encodes CASSPPLNLRGTYTDTQYF. Looking up the rest from reference TRBV11-1 and TRBJ2-3 gives the full variable domain: EAEVAQSPRYKITEKSQAVAFWCDPISGHATLYWYRQILGQGPELLVQFQDESVVDDSQLPKDRFSAERLKGVDSTLKIQPAELGDSAMYLCASSPPLNLRGTYTDTQYFGPGTRLTVL.

Here the CDR3 reads CASSWGTVNSPLHF. The CDR3, as DNA: TGTGCCAGCAGCTGGGGGACCGTGAATTCACCCCTCCACTTT. V gene TRBV13 combines with J gene TRBJ1-6, with D possibly being TRBD1 (5 bases). Germline CDR1 reads PRHDT; CDR2 reads FYEKMQ (reference sequence). The germline V and J ends were trimmed by 4 bases and 7 bases, with 11 bases remaining between them. CDR3 size: 14 residues.

A note on this clonotype: A much more abundant neighbour one base away suggests this may be a read error. The conserved phenylalanine or tryptophan normally closing the CDR3 is absent here, so this likely arose from a read error. The chain is built from TRBV5-1 and TRBJ2-3; perhaps TRBD2 as D (6 bases). Deletions cut 8 bases from V and 1 base from J, with 11 bases between. The CDR3 spans 13 residues. Germline CDR1 and CDR2: SGHRS and YFSETQ. CDR3 region: CASSGLGTDTQYL. The CDR3 nucleotides read TGCGCCAGTTCGGGACTGGGCACAGATACGCAGTATTTA.

This clonotype was recorded a few times. The rearrangement joins TRBV3-1 to TRBJ2-2, with 9 bases aligning to TRBD1. The CDR3 is 18 amino acids. The ends lost 2 bases at V and 3 bases at J; junction bases unmatched: 10. Per germline, CDR1 LGHDT and CDR2 YNNKEL (reference sequence). CDR3 region: CASSQTGTGSRDTGELFF. Written as DNA, the CDR3 is TGTGCCAGCAGCCAAACCGGGACAGGGAGTAGGGACACCGGGGAGCTGTTTTTT.